The clone carrying this T cell receptor (beta chain) was found a few times. The sample is drawn from a study of T-cell memory formation after mild COVID-19. TCRdb called the 5' RACE reads again in MiXCR, with one record for every CDR3 protein. Of fewer than 700,000 distinct CDR3 sequences detected, about a sixth appear once; the ten largest clones hold more than 10%. V lost 4 bases to trimming and J lost 6 bases; unmatched junction nucleotides: 9. The CDR3 has 17 amino acids. Germline V gene data show CDR1 as SGHAT and CDR2 as FQNNGV. Sequenced sample: PBMCs or a T cell subset sorted from them (not recorded which). The rearrangement joins TRBV11-2 to TRBJ2-1; 13 bases are shared with TRBD2. The receptor was derived from an adult woman who had mild COVID-19 (a few samples of this study predate the infection). Cell type and time point are not known. CDR3 amino acids: CASSSTSGRRLSNEQFF. CDR3 DNA sequence: TGTGCCAGCAGCTCGACTAGCGGGAGGAGGTTAAGCAATGAGCAGTTCTTC.